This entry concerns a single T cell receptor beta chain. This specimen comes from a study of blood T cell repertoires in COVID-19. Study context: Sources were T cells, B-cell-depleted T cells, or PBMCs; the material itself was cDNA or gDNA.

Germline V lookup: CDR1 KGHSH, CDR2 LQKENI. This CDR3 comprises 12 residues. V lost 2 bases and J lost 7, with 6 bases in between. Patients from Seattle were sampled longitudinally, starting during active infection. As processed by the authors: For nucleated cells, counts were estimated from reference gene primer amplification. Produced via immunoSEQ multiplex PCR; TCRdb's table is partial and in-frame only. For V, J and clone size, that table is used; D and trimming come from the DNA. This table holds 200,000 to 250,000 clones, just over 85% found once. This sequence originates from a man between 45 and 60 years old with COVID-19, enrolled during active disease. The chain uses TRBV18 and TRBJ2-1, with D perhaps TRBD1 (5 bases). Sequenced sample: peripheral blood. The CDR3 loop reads CASSPNRNEQFF. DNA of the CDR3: TGTGCCAGCTCACCAAACAGGAATGAGCAGTTCTTC.